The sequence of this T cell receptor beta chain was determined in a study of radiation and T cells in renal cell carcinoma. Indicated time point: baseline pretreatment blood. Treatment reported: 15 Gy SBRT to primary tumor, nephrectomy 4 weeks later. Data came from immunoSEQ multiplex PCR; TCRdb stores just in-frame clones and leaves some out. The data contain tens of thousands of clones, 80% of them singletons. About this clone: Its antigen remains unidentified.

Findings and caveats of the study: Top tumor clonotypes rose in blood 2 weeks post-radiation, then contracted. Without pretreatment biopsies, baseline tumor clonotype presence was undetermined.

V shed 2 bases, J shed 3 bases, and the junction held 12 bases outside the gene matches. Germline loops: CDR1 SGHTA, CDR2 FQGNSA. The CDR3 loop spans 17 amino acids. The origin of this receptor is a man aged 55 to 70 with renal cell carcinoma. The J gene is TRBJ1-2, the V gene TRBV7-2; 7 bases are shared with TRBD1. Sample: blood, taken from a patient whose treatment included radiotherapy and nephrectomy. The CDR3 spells CASSLSSTGLFDYGYTF. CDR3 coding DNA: TGTGCCAGCAGCTTAAGCTCGACAGGGTTATTCGACTATGGCTACACCTTC.